Listed below are T cell receptor beta chains from one sample, sequenced in a study of radiation and T cells in renal cell carcinoma. The protocol was immunoSEQ multiplex PCR, while the TCRdb copy is restricted to in-frame clones and leaves out a portion. The sample lists approximately 110,000 clones; roughly 80% were seen once. The specimen comprised blood, sampled from a patient whose treatment included radiotherapy and nephrectomy. These receptors came from a woman between 55 and 75 years old with renal cell carcinoma. Both conserved end residues are part of each CDR3. The D gene is left open where the match is weak. A clone size is listed for some rows: how often the clone was seen (once, few, many), or a class if it is expanded.

v_gene	d_gene	j_gene	abundance	CDR3aa	CDR3nt
TRBV5-5	-	TRBJ2-7	once	CASSWGPSYEQYF	TGTGCCAGCAGCTGGGGTCCATCCTACGAGCAGTACTTC
TRBV9	TRBD1	TRBJ2-1	-	CASSAWMGQGYNEQFF	TGTGCCAGCAGCGCCTGGATGGGACAGGGCTACAATGAGCAGTTCTTC
TRBV29-1	-	TRBJ2-3	once	CSVGTDRGDTQYF	TGCAGCGTCGGGACCGACCGGGGAGATACGCAGTATTTT
TRBV7-3	-	TRBJ2-3	-	CASSPGIATNTDTQYF	TGTGCCAGCAGCCCGGGGATCGCAACAAACACAGATACGCAGTATTTT
TRBV27	-	TRBJ1-2	-	CASRGAAGEYGYTF	TGTGCCAGCCGGGGGGCAGCTGGAGAGTATGGCTACACCTTC
TRBV7-9	-	TRBJ2-5	-	CASSPKRTVPHSQETQYF	TGTGCCAGCAGCCCTAAACGGACTGTCCCACATTCCCAAGAGACCCAGTACTTC
TRBV19	-	TRBJ2-2	-	CASRNQQRNTGELFF	TGTGCCAGTAGAAACCAGCAGAGAAACACCGGGGAGCTGTTTTTT
TRBV4-3	-	TRBJ2-7	-	CASSQERDFYEQYF	TGCGCCAGCAGCCAAGAACGGGACTTCTACGAGCAGTACTTC
TRBV28	-	TRBJ2-7	-	CASSFLGLTYEQYF	TGTGCCAGCAGTTTTTTGGGACTTACCTACGAGCAGTACTTC
TRBV7-2	-	TRBJ1-5	-	CASSLSWDGSQPQHF	TGTGCCAGCAGCTTGAGTTGGGACGGGTCCCAGCCCCAGCATTTT
TRBV6-6	-	TRBJ1-5	few	CASSKDAGNQPQHF	TGTGCCAGCAGTAAGGACGCAGGCAATCAGCCCCAGCATTTT
TRBV15	-	TRBJ2-3	-	CATSRMTQRLSTDTQYF	TGTGCCACCAGCAGAATGACACAGCGACTTAGCACAGATACGCAGTATTTT
TRBV7-2	-	TRBJ2-7	-	CASSLTYEQYF	TGTGCCAGCAGCCTCACTTACGAGCAGTACTTC
TRBV4-1	TRBD1	TRBJ2-7	-	CASSQVVGTGSYEQYF	TGCGCCAGCAGCCAGGTCGTGGGGACAGGTTCCTACGAGCAGTACTTC
TRBV6-1	TRBD1	TRBJ2-2	-	CASSEVPGQGAGELFF	TGTGCCAGCAGTGAAGTCCCGGGACAGGGGGCCGGGGAGCTGTTTTTT
TRBV27	-	TRBJ1-6	once	CASSSTGSYNSPLHF	TGTGCCAGCAGTTCCACAGGGTCCTATAATTCACCCCTCCACTTT
TRBV27	-	TRBJ2-7	-	CASSPGTADAYEQYF	TGTGCCAGCAGTCCCGGGACGGCCGACGCCTACGAGCAGTACTTC
TRBV7-6	-	TRBJ2-7	once	CASSRPRAGEQYF	TGTGCCAGCAGTCGTCCTCGGGCGGGGGAGCAGTACTTC
TRBV5-1	-	TRBJ1-2	-	CASSLAGLEGGYTF	TGCGCCAGCAGCTTGGCGGGACTGGAAGGAGGCTACACCTTC
TRBV5-6	TRBD1	TRBJ2-2	-	CASSRGQGETGELFF	TGTGCCAGCAGCCGGGGACAGGGGGAGACCGGGGAGCTGTTTTTT
TRBV18	-	TRBJ2-5	few	CASSPDRETQYF	TGTGCCAGCTCACCCGACCGGGAGACCCAGTACTTC
TRBV19	-	TRBJ1-1	-	CASRPFGGDTEAFF	TGTGCCAGTAGGCCTTTTGGGGGGGACACTGAAGCTTTCTTT
TRBV5-8	TRBD1	TRBJ1-2	once	CASSSGTGGIYGYTF	TGTGCCAGCAGCTCCGGGACAGGGGGCATCTATGGCTACACCTTC
TRBV19	TRBD1	TRBJ2-2	-	CASSSGTAYTGELFF	TGTGCCAGTAGTTCCGGGACAGCGTACACCGGGGAGCTGTTTTTT
TRBV11-2	-	TRBJ1-1	-	CASSQGLGMNTEAFF	TGTGCCAGCAGCCAAGGACTGGGCATGAACACTGAAGCTTTCTTT
TRBV15	-	TRBJ2-3	-	CATSSGTPPDTQYF	TGTGCCACCAGCTCAGGGACACCGCCAGATACGCAGTATTTT
TRBV28	-	TRBJ1-5	-	CASRRGRGRNQPQHF	TGTGCCAGCAGAAGGGGCCGAGGTCGCAATCAGCCCCAGCATTTT
TRBV10-3	-	TRBJ1-5	once	CAISTGYNDQPQHF	TGTGCCATCAGTACAGGGTATAATGATCAGCCCCAGCATTTT
TRBV6-1	-	TRBJ2-7	-	CASSSGTYEQYF	TGTGCCAGCAGTTCAGGGACCTACGAGCAGTACTTC
TRBV5-1	-	TRBJ2-7	-	CASSLSMTYEQYF	TGCGCCAGCAGCTTAAGCATGACCTACGAGCAGTACTTC
TRBV28	-	TRBJ1-4	-	CASSLDRSSEKLFF	TGTGCCAGCAGCCTCGACAGGTCGAGTGAAAAACTGTTTTTT
TRBV4-3	-	TRBJ1-1	few	CASSQDHMNTEAFF	TGCGCCAGCAGCCAAGATCATATGAACACTGAAGCTTTCTTT
TRBV27	TRBD1	TRBJ1-6	-	CASSFTGGRSPLHF	TGTGCCAGCAGTTTCACAGGGGGCAGGTCACCCCTCCACTTT
TRBV6-6	TRBD1	TRBJ1-4	-	CASSYSGGRGEKLFF	TGTGCCAGCAGTTACTCAGGGGGCCGAGGTGAAAAACTGTTTTTT
TRBV30	-	TRBJ2-5	-	CAWSAQETQYF	TGTGCCTGGAGTGCACAAGAGACCCAGTACTTC
TRBV4-1	-	TRBJ2-1	-	CASSQGADRYSYNEQFF	TGCGCCAGCAGCCAAGGGGCGGACAGATACTCCTACAATGAGCAGTTCTTC
TRBV6-5	-	TRBJ1-1	-	CASRLNTEAFF	TGTGCCAGCAGGCTGAACACTGAAGCTTTCTTT
TRBV15	TRBD1	TRBJ1-5	-	CATSIRTGGNQPQHF	TGTGCCACCAGCATCAGGACAGGGGGGAATCAGCCCCAGCATTTT
TRBV18	-	TRBJ1-1	-	CASSPAGDSNTEAFF	TGTGCCAGCTCACCAGCGGGGGACTCGAACACTGAAGCTTTCTTT
TRBV6-5	-	TRBJ1-1	-	CASSYRNTEAFF	TGTGCCAGCAGTTACCGAAACACTGAAGCTTTCTTT
TRBV7-9	TRBD2	TRBJ2-3	-	CASRPTSGVKSSTDTQYF	TGTGCCAGCAGACCGACTAGCGGGGTGAAATCTAGCACAGATACGCAGTATTTT
TRBV29-1	-	TRBJ2-1	-	CSVSTGYNEQFF	TGCAGCGTTTCCACAGGGTACAATGAGCAGTTCTTC
TRBV29-1	-	TRBJ1-2	few	CSVEPYTF	TGCAGCGTTGAACCCTACACCTTC
TRBV29-1	-	TRBJ1-2	-	CSVRTASNYGYTF	TGCAGCGTGCGGACAGCCTCTAACTATGGCTACACCTTC
TRBV5-1	TRBD2	TRBJ2-7	-	CASSQGLAGGLGEQYF	TGCGCCAGCAGCCAAGGACTAGCGGGAGGCTTGGGCGAGCAGTACTTC
TRBV9	-	TRBJ1-2	-	CASSVGDKDGYTF	TGTGCCAGCAGCGTAGGAGACAAGGATGGCTACACCTTC